This is a list of T cell receptor beta chains from one sample in a study of cytomegalovirus exposure and HLA in healthy donors. This table comes from immunoSEQ multiplex PCR, and its TCRdb copy is limited to in-frame clones, with some not included. The repertoire consists of under 200,000 clones, with roughly 80% occurring once and the leading ten covering roughly 0.69%. Input material: PBMCs. The source is a woman aged 18-29 years in good health and CMV-seronegative. Both conserved end residues are part of each CDR3. Fields, in order: clone size, D gene, V gene, J gene, CDR3 DNA, CDR3 protein. The D gene is left open where the match is weak. Expanded clones are given a class, and other clones once, few, many or no size at all.

abundance: -; d_gene: -; v_gene: TRBV7-9; j_gene: TRBJ2-1; CDR3nt: TGTGCCAGCAGCCCAAGGACCACACTAGCGAGGGGGGGGAAGAATGAGCAGTTCTTC; CDR3aa: CASSPRTTLARGGKNEQFF
abundance: -; d_gene: TRBD2; v_gene: TRBV28; j_gene: TRBJ2-2; CDR3nt: TGTGCCAGCAGTCCCCGACTAGCGGGAGGGCAAGAGCTGTTTTTT; CDR3aa: CASSPRLAGGQELFF
abundance: -; d_gene: -; v_gene: TRBV30; j_gene: TRBJ1-2; CDR3nt: TGTGCCGGTTCCTCGGGGGGAGGCCCCCTTATTAACTATGGCTACACCTTC; CDR3aa: CAGSSGGGPLINYGYTF
abundance: -; d_gene: TRBD1; v_gene: TRBV18; j_gene: TRBJ2-7; CDR3nt: TGTGCCAGCTCAAGACAGGGGGCGCTATACGAGCAGTACTTC; CDR3aa: CASSRQGALYEQYF
abundance: -; d_gene: -; v_gene: TRBV28; j_gene: TRBJ2-7; CDR3nt: TGTGCCAGCAGTCAACAGGGCTACGAGCAGTACTTC; CDR3aa: CASSQQGYEQYF
abundance: -; d_gene: -; v_gene: TRBV5-5; j_gene: TRBJ2-1; CDR3nt: TGTGCCAGCAGCTTGGCACCAGGTAATGAGCAGTTCTTC; CDR3aa: CASSLAPGNEQFF
abundance: -; d_gene: TRBD1; v_gene: TRBV7-9; j_gene: TRBJ2-2; CDR3nt: TGTGCCAGCAGCTTTGGGGCCGGGACAGGGGTGACCGGGGAGCTGTTTTTT; CDR3aa: CASSFGAGTGVTGELFF
abundance: -; d_gene: TRBD1; v_gene: TRBV27; j_gene: TRBJ1-6; CDR3nt: TGTGCCAGCAGTTTATCGTTCCTGGACAGGCCGAATTCACCCCTCCACTTT; CDR3aa: CASSLSFLDRPNSPLHF
abundance: -; d_gene: TRBD2; v_gene: TRBV27; j_gene: TRBJ2-7; CDR3nt: TGTGCCAGCAGTTTAGCGGGGACTAGCGGCGCCTACGAGCAGTACTTC; CDR3aa: CASSLAGTSGAYEQYF
abundance: once; d_gene: TRBD2; v_gene: TRBV6-4; j_gene: TRBJ2-1; CDR3nt: TGTGCCAGCAGTGAGCCCTCTCAGCGGGAGGACTCCAATGAGCAGTTCTTC; CDR3aa: CASSEPSQREDSNEQFF
abundance: -; d_gene: TRBD2; v_gene: TRBV6-1; j_gene: TRBJ2-7; CDR3nt: TGTGCCAGCAGTGAAGTTAGCGGGAGGGCCGACGAGCAGTACTTC; CDR3aa: CASSEVSGRADEQYF
abundance: -; d_gene: TRBD1; v_gene: TRBV27; j_gene: TRBJ2-1; CDR3nt: TGTGCCAGCAGTTTTCGACCGGGACAGGGGGGACACAATGAGCAGTTCTTC; CDR3aa: CASSFRPGQGGHNEQFF
abundance: few; d_gene: -; v_gene: TRBV7-9; j_gene: TRBJ1-2; CDR3nt: TGTGCCAGCAGCTTAGGTCCCTCGAACTATGGCTACACCTTC; CDR3aa: CASSLGPSNYGYTF
abundance: -; d_gene: -; v_gene: TRBV5-6; j_gene: TRBJ2-7; CDR3nt: TGTGCCAGCAGCTTTGTTATCTCCACAGCGGATTTTGTCGAGCAGTACTTC; CDR3aa: CASSFVISTADFVEQYF